This TCR beta chain was recovered during a study of shared clonotypes between healthy human individuals. Terminally differentiated effector memory CD45RA+ cells were excluded from the naive CD8 cells, which were CD45RO-negative and positively selected for CCR7. There are 15 residues in the CDR3. Trimming removed 4 bases at V and 6 bases at J, with 18 bases between. CDR1 is SGHTS, CDR2 YDEGEE, per germline. The assay was carried out at the deep level. The table came from immunoSEQ multiplex PCR; TCRdb's copy has only in-frame clones and leaves some out. The sample lists around 1.9 million clones, 93% occurring once. This clone was observed a single time.

The sequence was collected from a man aged 18 to 30 in good health. Some clones in this sample may be carry-over from other donors' samples. Sequencing input: naive CD8+ T cells from PBMCs. V usage is TRBV5-8 and J usage is TRBJ2-3; TRBD2 is a possible D gene (6 bases). CDR3 bases: TGTGCCAGCAGCCCACCTTGGAGGGGTTGGGATACGCAGTATTTT. Residues: CASSPPWRGWDTQYF.